Listed below are T cell receptor beta chains from one sample, sequenced in a study of shared clonotypes between healthy human individuals. Only in-frame clones appear in the TCRdb table, and some are missing; sequencing was by immunoSEQ multiplex PCR. The table has about 500,000 clones, roughly 80% seen once. The sequencing sample was made of PBMCs. The receptors originated from a woman aged 35 to 49 in good health. Some clones in this sample may be carry-over from other donors' samples. Each CDR3 is given with its conserved first and last residue. The D gene is left open where the match is weak. Size is omitted from some rows. Given values are once, few, many or a class for expanded clones.

J gene: TRBJ2-7; V gene: TRBV18; clone size: NA; D gene: NA; CDR3 DNA: TGTGCCAGCTCACCATCGAACCTCTACGAGCAGTACTTC; CDR3 protein: CASSPSNLYEQYF
J gene: TRBJ2-7; V gene: TRBV28; clone size: NA; D gene: NA; CDR3 DNA: TGTGCCAGCAGCCCCCAGGAGGGGCAAGCGGAGCAGTACTTC; CDR3 protein: CASSPQEGQAEQYF
J gene: TRBJ1-2; V gene: TRBV18; clone size: NA; D gene: TRBD1; CDR3 DNA: TGTGCCAGCTCACCAGGGACAGGGAATCTCGATTATGGCTACACCTTC; CDR3 protein: CASSPGTGNLDYGYTF
J gene: TRBJ1-4; V gene: TRBV14; clone size: NA; D gene: NA; CDR3 DNA: TGTGCCAGCAGCCCCGACAGGCTCAAACTGTTTTTT; CDR3 protein: CASSPDRLKLFF
J gene: TRBJ1-5; V gene: TRBV6-1; clone size: NA; D gene: NA; CDR3 DNA: TGTGCCAGCAGTGAAGAGGCCGGGGGGGGCAATCAGCCCCAGCATTTT; CDR3 protein: CASSEEAGGGNQPQHF
J gene: TRBJ2-2; V gene: TRBV27; clone size: NA; D gene: NA; CDR3 DNA: TGTGCCAGCATGGTTAACAGGAACACCGGGGAGCTGTTTTTT; CDR3 protein: CASMVNRNTGELFF
J gene: TRBJ2-6; V gene: TRBV30; clone size: NA; D gene: NA; CDR3 DNA: TGTGCCTGGAGTCCCCACAGGGCCGGCTCTGGGGCCAACGTCCTGACTTTC; CDR3 protein: CAWSPHRAGSGANVLTF
J gene: TRBJ2-5; V gene: TRBV4-3; clone size: NA; D gene: NA; CDR3 DNA: TGCGCCAGCAGCCCCGGGGCCCGACAGACAGGAGAGACCCAGTACTTC; CDR3 protein: CASSPGARQTGETQYF
J gene: TRBJ2-3; V gene: TRBV7-3; clone size: NA; D gene: TRBD1; CDR3 DNA: TGTGCCAGCAGCTCCCAACCGGACAGGGAAAATACGCAGTATTTT; CDR3 protein: CASSSQPDRENTQYF
J gene: TRBJ2-1; V gene: TRBV5-1; clone size: NA; D gene: TRBD2; CDR3 DNA: TGCGCCAGCAGCGTACTAGCGGGAAAAGACAATGAGCAGTTCTTC; CDR3 protein: CASSVLAGKDNEQFF
J gene: TRBJ2-3; V gene: TRBV19; clone size: NA; D gene: TRBD2; CDR3 DNA: TGTGCCAGTACCCGTAGCGGGACCAGCACAGATACGCAGTATTTT; CDR3 protein: CASTRSGTSTDTQYF
J gene: TRBJ1-1; V gene: TRBV28; clone size: NA; D gene: NA; CDR3 DNA: TGTGCCAGCATCGGACCTCTGAACACTGAAGCTTTCTTT; CDR3 protein: CASIGPLNTEAFF
J gene: TRBJ1-1; V gene: TRBV29-1; clone size: many; D gene: NA; CDR3 DNA: TGCAGCGCTGCGAGGGGATGGGGTATGAACACTGAAGCTTTCTTT; CDR3 protein: CSAARGWGMNTEAFF
J gene: TRBJ1-5; V gene: TRBV28; clone size: few; D gene: NA; CDR3 DNA: TGTGCCACCCACCCCGCCTCTCAGCCCCAGCATTTT; CDR3 protein: CATHPASQPQHF
J gene: TRBJ2-1; V gene: TRBV6-1; clone size: once; D gene: TRBD2; CDR3 DNA: TGTGCCAGCCCGGGACTAGCGGAGAACAATGAGCAGTTCTTC; CDR3 protein: CASPGLAENNEQFF
J gene: TRBJ1-1; V gene: TRBV28; clone size: NA; D gene: NA; CDR3 DNA: TGTGCCAGCAGCCGCGGGGGGCTGAACACTGAAGCTTCCTTT; CDR3 protein: CASSRGGLNTEASF
J gene: TRBJ2-7; V gene: TRBV21-1; clone size: NA; D gene: NA; CDR3 DNA: TGTGCCAGCAGCAAAGTGAGGGGCGTCTCCTACGAGCAGTACTTC; CDR3 protein: CASSKVRGVSYEQYF
J gene: TRBJ1-5; V gene: TRBV30; clone size: NA; D gene: NA; CDR3 DNA: TGTGCCTGGGCGGGAGGACGGCATCAGCCCCAGCATTTT; CDR3 protein: CAWAGGRHQPQHF
J gene: TRBJ2-7; V gene: TRBV28; clone size: once; D gene: TRBD1; CDR3 DNA: TGTGCCAGCAGTGAACCCGGACAGGGGGCTTACGAGCAGTACTTC; CDR3 protein: CASSEPGQGAYEQYF
J gene: TRBJ2-3; V gene: TRBV5-1; clone size: NA; D gene: NA; CDR3 DNA: TGCGCCAGCAGCTTGCGGGGATCTAGCACAGATACGCAGTATTTT; CDR3 protein: CASSLRGSSTDTQYF
J gene: TRBJ1-3; V gene: TRBV10-3; clone size: NA; D gene: NA; CDR3 DNA: TGTGCCACTGCAGGGGCCCGTGGCTCTGGAAACACCATATATTTT; CDR3 protein: CATAGARGSGNTIYF
J gene: TRBJ1-2; V gene: TRBV5-1; clone size: NA; D gene: NA; CDR3 DNA: TGCGCCAGCAGCTGGAACTCGGACCTGTATGGCTACACCTTC; CDR3 protein: CASSWNSDLYGYTF
J gene: TRBJ1-2; V gene: TRBV15; clone size: NA; D gene: NA; CDR3 DNA: TGTGCCACCAGCGCCGGACCGGGCTATGGCTACACCTTC; CDR3 protein: CATSAGPGYGYTF
J gene: TRBJ2-7; V gene: TRBV29-1; clone size: NA; D gene: TRBD1; CDR3 DNA: TGCAGCGTTGCCTGGGACAGGCTCTCCTCCGAGCAGTACTTC; CDR3 protein: CSVAWDRLSSEQYF
J gene: TRBJ2-7; V gene: TRBV5-6; clone size: NA; D gene: TRBD1; CDR3 DNA: TGTGCCAGCAGCCGCCGGGACAGGAGTTACGAGCAGTACTTC; CDR3 protein: CASSRRDRSYEQYF
J gene: TRBJ1-5; V gene: TRBV4-1; clone size: many; D gene: NA; CDR3 DNA: TGCGCCAGCAGCCTTGGACACCAAGGCCAGCCCCAGCATTTT; CDR3 protein: CASSLGHQGQPQHF
J gene: TRBJ1-2; V gene: TRBV11-2; clone size: NA; D gene: NA; CDR3 DNA: TGTGCCAGCAGCTTAGAGAGAGGTTCGGGCTACACCTTC; CDR3 protein: CASSLERGSGYTF
J gene: TRBJ1-1; V gene: TRBV30; clone size: NA; D gene: NA; CDR3 DNA: TGTGCCTGGATCCCCCGCCGGGACGGATTTATGAACACTGAAGCTTTCTTT; CDR3 protein: CAWIPRRDGFMNTEAFF
J gene: TRBJ2-7; V gene: TRBV6-1; clone size: NA; D gene: NA; CDR3 DNA: TGTGCCAGCAGTGAAATGGCGGGCCACGGCTACGAGCAGTACTTC; CDR3 protein: CASSEMAGHGYEQYF
J gene: TRBJ2-2; V gene: TRBV13; clone size: NA; D gene: NA; CDR3 DNA: TGTGCCAGCGCCACATCATCGGTTAACGCGAACACCGGGGAGCTGTTTTTT; CDR3 protein: CASATSSVNANTGELFF
J gene: TRBJ1-2; V gene: TRBV30; clone size: NA; D gene: NA; CDR3 DNA: TGTGCCTGGAGCGTACCCCGATCCGGGACACTTTATGGCTACACCTTC; CDR3 protein: CAWSVPRSGTLYGYTF
J gene: TRBJ1-1; V gene: TRBV5-4; clone size: NA; D gene: NA; CDR3 DNA: TGTGCCAGCAGCTTGGCCGAGGGGAGGGCTTTCTTT; CDR3 protein: CASSLAEGRAFF
J gene: TRBJ2-3; V gene: TRBV2; clone size: NA; D gene: NA; CDR3 DNA: TGTGCCAGCAGGTCCGGCGGGGCCAGGGATACGCAGTATTTT; CDR3 protein: CASRSGGARDTQYF
J gene: TRBJ1-1; V gene: TRBV10-3; clone size: NA; D gene: NA; CDR3 DNA: TGTGCCATCAGTGAGTCATACAGGGCGGCTTTCTTT; CDR3 protein: CAISESYRAAFF
J gene: TRBJ2-7; V gene: TRBV4-3; clone size: few; D gene: NA; CDR3 DNA: TGCGCCAGCAGCCAAGATCGGCAGGGGGGTTTTTACGAGCAGTACTTC; CDR3 protein: CASSQDRQGGFYEQYF
J gene: TRBJ2-3; V gene: TRBV29-1; clone size: few; D gene: TRBD1; CDR3 DNA: TGCAGCGTTAACAGGGGAGTATTTGATACGCAGTATTTT; CDR3 protein: CSVNRGVFDTQYF
J gene: TRBJ2-3; V gene: TRBV11-3; clone size: NA; D gene: NA; CDR3 DNA: TGTGCCAGCAAACCTGGAGCGGGCACAGATACGCAGTATTTT; CDR3 protein: CASKPGAGTDTQYF
J gene: TRBJ2-7; V gene: TRBV27; clone size: NA; D gene: NA; CDR3 DNA: TGTGCCTGCAGTCAATCAGGGGGGGAGCAGTACTTC; CDR3 protein: CACSQSGGEQYF
J gene: TRBJ1-3; V gene: TRBV9; clone size: NA; D gene: TRBD1; CDR3 DNA: TGTGCCAGCAGCGCCTCCGGACAGGCGATCTCTGGAAACACCATATATTTT; CDR3 protein: CASSASGQAISGNTIYF
J gene: TRBJ1-2; V gene: TRBV6-1; clone size: NA; D gene: NA; CDR3 DNA: TGTGCCAGCAGTGAAGGGATCAACTATGGCTACACCTTC; CDR3 protein: CASSEGINYGYTF
J gene: TRBJ2-5; V gene: TRBV5-5; clone size: NA; D gene: NA; CDR3 DNA: TGTGCCAGCAGCTTGGGACAGCTGAATCAAGAGACCCAGTACTTC; CDR3 protein: CASSLGQLNQETQYF
J gene: TRBJ1-2; V gene: TRBV7-3; clone size: NA; D gene: TRBD1; CDR3 DNA: TGTGCCAGCAGCTCCCAGCCGGGACAGGGGGCCTACACCTTC; CDR3 protein: CASSSQPGQGAYTF
J gene: TRBJ1-1; V gene: TRBV21-1; clone size: many; D gene: NA; CDR3 DNA: TGTGCCAGCAGGCCGGGACAGGGCAACACTGAAGCTTTCTTT; CDR3 protein: CASRPGQGNTEAFF
J gene: TRBJ2-3; V gene: TRBV5-1; clone size: NA; D gene: TRBD2; CDR3 DNA: TGCGCCAGCAGCTTCGGCGGGAGGTTAACAGATACGCAGTATTTT; CDR3 protein: CASSFGGRLTDTQYF
J gene: TRBJ2-3; V gene: TRBV7-3; clone size: few; D gene: TRBD2; CDR3 DNA: TGTGCCAGCAGCCTCCATGCGGGAGAGAGCACAGATACGCAGTATTTT; CDR3 protein: CASSLHAGESTDTQYF
J gene: TRBJ2-7; V gene: TRBV11-2; clone size: NA; D gene: TRBD1; CDR3 DNA: TGTGCCACCAAAACACCTCGACCAGGGGGCGAGCAGTACTTC; CDR3 protein: CATKTPRPGGEQYF
J gene: TRBJ1-1; V gene: TRBV6-5; clone size: few; D gene: NA; CDR3 DNA: TGTGCCAGCAGTTGGGTACTGGGGGTTGGGGAAGCTTTCTTT; CDR3 protein: CASSWVLGVGEAFF
J gene: TRBJ2-1; V gene: TRBV7-9; clone size: NA; D gene: TRBD1; CDR3 DNA: TGTGCCAGCGGGGTGGGGGACAGACCCTCCGAGCAGTTCTTC; CDR3 protein: CASGVGDRPSEQFF
J gene: TRBJ2-7; V gene: TRBV4-2; clone size: few; D gene: TRBD1; CDR3 DNA: TGTGCCAGCAGCCACGACAGGGTCCACGAGCAGTACTTC; CDR3 protein: CASSHDRVHEQYF
J gene: TRBJ1-1; V gene: TRBV10-3; clone size: NA; D gene: TRBD1; CDR3 DNA: TGTGCCATCAGAGAGGGGGCCGGCGGCACTGAAGCTTTCTTT; CDR3 protein: CAIREGAGGTEAFF